The 21 T cell receptor beta chains given below trace back to one sample, sequenced in a study of cytomegalovirus exposure and HLA in healthy donors. The PCR used 60 Vbeta and 13 Jbeta primers. Produced via immunoSEQ multiplex PCR; TCRdb's table is partial and in-frame only. The profile shows about 98,000 clones, 70% of them singletons. Sequenced: PBMCs. The receptors shown here come from a man aged 50 to 59 in good health and CMV-seronegative.

The V gene is TRBV6-1, the J gene TRBJ1-2; maybe TRBD1 (6 bases). Per germline, CDR1 MNHNS and CDR2 SASEGT. The CDR3 length is 13 residues. V lost 3 bases and J 8 bases, leaving 13 bases between the germline ends. The CDR3 region has the DNA TGTGCCAGCAGTGACGGGGAGGGGGAAGGCTACACCTTC. As protein: CASSDGEGEGYTF.

The chain is built from TRBV7-2 and TRBJ2-7, with 7 bases that match TRBD1. V lost 0 bases to trimming and J lost 3 bases; unmatched junction nucleotides: 5. CDR1 and CDR2 (germline): SGHTA, FQGNSA. The length of the CDR3 is 15 residues. This CDR3 is CASSLAGTDYYEQYF. The CDR3 nucleotides are TGTGCCAGCAGCTTAGCGGGGACAGACTACTACGAGCAGTACTTC.

This chain joins TRBV10-2 and TRBJ2-7, with 7 nucleotides matching TRBD2. Germline V lookup: CDR1 WSHSY, CDR2 SAAADI. J was trimmed by 4 bases and V by 6 bases; bases with no gene match: 3. The CDR3 consists of 12 residues. Written as DNA, the CDR3 is TGCGCCAGCAGGCGGGAGAAGTACGAGCAGTACTTC. Its translation is CASRREKYEQYF.

V gene TRBV6-5 combines with J gene TRBJ2-4; D is undetermined. The germline V and J ends were trimmed by 0 bases and 2 bases, with 8 bases remaining between them. Per the germline V gene, CDR1 is MNHEY and CDR2 is SVGAGI. CDR3 length: 15 residues. The CDR3 DNA follows: TGTGCCAGCAGTTACTCCCAGGTTACCAAAAACATTCAGTACTTC. Its translation: CASSYSQVTKNIQYF.

The chain recombines TRBV5-5 with TRBJ2-5; D is undetermined. The V gene lost 0 bases and the J gene lost 1 base, with 7 bases spanning the gap. Per the germline V gene, CDR1 is SGHKS and CDR2 is YYEKEE (reference sequence). The length of the CDR3 is 14 residues. CDR3 bases: TGTGCCAGCAGCTTGGCCGCTAGCCAAGAGACCCAGTACTTC. Residues: CASSLAASQETQYF.

This chain links TRBV6-6 with TRBJ2-7; 7 bases map to TRBD1. The CDR3 consists of 16 residues. With 0 bases clipped from V and 0 bases from J, the junction kept 5 bases outside the gene matches. Germline CDR1 MNHNY, CDR2 SVGAGI (reference sequence). CDR3 DNA: TGTGCCAGCAGTTACTCAACAGGGGCGGGCTCCTACGAGCAGTACTTC. This encodes CASSYSTGAGSYEQYF.

The genes are TRBV19 and TRBJ2-7; 7 positions match TRBD1. The V gene's germline CDR1 is LNHDA and CDR2 SQIVND (reference sequence). The CDR3 is made up of 17 amino acids. V was pared by 0 bases and J by 6 bases, with 14 bases of the junction left unmatched. The CDR3 DNA follows: TGTGCCAGTAGTATAGACCAACGGGACAGTGGATTGGGCGAGCAGTACTTC. Amino acids: CASSIDQRDSGLGEQYF.

The rearrangement uses TRBV19 and TRBJ2-6; TRBD1 aligns across 7 bases. CDR3 length: 17 amino acids. CDR1 LNHDA and CDR2 SQIVND come from the germline V gene (reference sequence). With 4 bases clipped from V and 0 bases from J, the junction kept 6 bases outside the gene matches. CDR3 nucleotides: TGTGCCAGTAGTAGCAGGGGGTACGTCTCTGGGGCCAACGTCCTGACTTTC. Its translation is CASSSRGYVSGANVLTF.

The rearrangement joins TRBV2 to TRBJ1-5; tentative D call: TRBD1 (6 bases). Looked up from germline, CDR1 is SNHLY and CDR2 is FYNNEI. This CDR3 region has 19 residues. V was pared by 6 bases and J by 0 bases, with 24 bases between. The CDR3 spells CASSLTPTPDRSSNQPQHF. For the CDR3, the DNA is TGTGCCAGCAGCCTGACCCCGACCCCGGACAGAAGTAGCAATCAGCCCCAGCATTTT. The variable domain in full, completed from reference TRBV2 and TRBJ1-5, reads EPEVTQTPSHQVTQMGQEVILRCVPISNHLYFYWYRQILGQKVEFLVSFYNNEISEKSEIFDDQFSVERPDGSNFTLKIRSTKLEDSAMYFCASSLTPTPDRSSNQPQHFGDGTRLSIL.

This clone was found a few times. The same CDR3 also results from other DNA sequences found in this sample. The chain uses TRBV18 and TRBJ1-5; 11 bases fit TRBD1. Germline assignment: CDR1 KGHSH and CDR2 LQKENI. V shed 3 bases and J 7 bases; nucleotides not matched to a gene: 2. The CDR3 spans 14 residues. In DNA, the CDR3 is TGTGCCAGCTCACCGGGACAGGGGGGCCAGCCCCAGCATTTT. It codes for CASSPGQGGQPQHF.

A few counts support this clone. The chain couples TRBV4-3 to TRBJ2-1; 16 bases align to TRBD2. In germline, CDR1 is LGHNA, CDR2 YSLEER. CDR3 length equals 18 residues. Unmatched junction bases numbered 8, after V lost 1 base and J lost 8 bases. In nucleotides, the CDR3 is TGCGCCAGCAGCCAAGCTACGGGACTAGCGGGGGGGCCTCATGAGCAGTTCTTC. Its protein product is CASSQATGLAGGPHEQFF.

The chain links TRBV14 to TRBJ2-3; 9 bases match TRBD2. Germline CDR1 SGHDN, CDR2 FVKESK. The CDR3 sequence is 15 residues long. The V segment lost 1 base and the J segment 4 bases; nucleotides outside the gene matches: 3. CDR3 DNA: TGTGCCAGCAGCCAAGCCGGCGGGAGGGCAGATACGCAGTATTTT. It yields the protein CASSQAGGRADTQYF. The full variable domain, in which reference TRBV14 and TRBJ2-3 provide the parts outside the CDR3, is EAGVTQFPSHSVIEKGQTVTLRCDPISGHDNLYWYRRVMGKEIKFLLHFVKESKQDESGMPNNRFLAERTGGTYSTLKVQPAELEDSGVYFCASSQAGGRADTQYFGPGTRLTVL.

CDR3 sequence (DNA): TGTGCCACAGGACAGGGTGCCAATGGCTACACCTTC. It is translated as CATGQGANGYTF. The V and J genes are TRBV2 and TRBJ1-2; 8 bases match TRBD1. The junction had 7 bases not matched to a gene; V was cut back by 10 bases and J by 6 bases. Germline V gene lookup returns CDR1 SNHLY and CDR2 FYNNEI. The CDR3 length is 12 residues.

The V call is TRBV5-1, the J call TRBJ2-7; a possible D gene is TRBD2 (6 bases). Trimming stripped 6 bases from V and 0 bases from J, with 13 bases between. There are 14 residues in the CDR3. Germline CDR1 and CDR2: SGHRS and YFSETQ. Here the CDR3 reads CASTVDGSSYEQYF. CDR3 coding DNA: TGCGCCAGCACCGTGGACGGGAGCTCCTACGAGCAGTACTTC. The full variable domain, with the rest looked up from reference TRBV5-1 and TRBJ2-7, is KAGVTQTPRYLIKTRGQQVTLSCSPISGHRSVSWYQQTPGQGLQFLFEYFSETQRNKGNFPGRFSGRQFSNSRSEMNVSTLELGDSALYLCASTVDGSSYEQYFGPGTRLTVT.

In the case of this clone: One end of the junction fails to match germline, which may point to a read error. The same CDR3 can be traced to other DNA sequences in this sample. This chain uses TRBV27 with TRBJ1-4, with a tentative D call TRBD1 (5 bases). The CDR3 loop spans 14 amino acids. Germline V gives CDR1 MNHEY, CDR2 SMNVEV (reference sequence). This CDR3 reads CASSLFSGVEKLFF. CDR3 bases: TGTGCCAGCAGTTTATTTTCGGGGGTTGAAAAGCTGTTTTTT.

The rearrangement uses TRBV11-2 and TRBJ2-7; 7 positions agree with TRBD1. Germline CDR1 SGHAT, CDR2 FQNNGV. CDR3 length equals 14 residues. V dropped 5 bases and J dropped 3; count of bases not matched to a gene: 7. The CDR3 DNA reads as TGTGCCAGCAGCCTGGGACAGTTGAACTACGAGCAGTACTTC. Translated: CASSLGQLNYEQYF.

This clone was counted only a few times. The chain carries TRBV7-2 and TRBJ2-7; maybe TRBD2 (7 bases). Trimming shortened V by 5 bases and J by 6 bases, and 17 bases separated the two germline ends. This CDR3 contains 14 residues. Germline V gives CDR1 SGHTA, CDR2 FQGNSA. The CDR3 sequence is CASSPLGGRFEQYF. The CDR3, as DNA: TGTGCCAGCAGCCCCCTGGGGGGGCGCTTCGAGCAGTACTTC.

This sequence joins TRBV5-8 and TRBJ1-1; D ambiguous. The V gene's germline CDR1 is SGHTS and CDR2 YDEGEE. Trimming removed 3 bases at V and 1 base at J, with 7 bases between. This CDR3 has 13 residues. The CDR3 nucleotides are TGTGCCAGCAGCTGGGGAGGGAACACTGAAGCTTTCTTT. It translates to CASSWGGNTEAFF.

The chain carries TRBV7-2 and TRBJ2-3; 10 positions agree with TRBD2. The CDR3 has 16 residues. V lost 5 bases to trimming and J lost 2 bases; unmatched junction nucleotides: 7. Germline CDR1 and CDR2: SGHTA and FQGNSA. The CDR3 reads CASSPVAGGPTDTQYF. Written as DNA, the CDR3 is TGTGCCAGCAGCCCTGTAGCGGGGGGCCCCACAGATACGCAGTATTTT. Together with reference TRBV7-2 and TRBJ2-3, the CDR3 gives the full variable domain: GAGVSQSPSNKVTEKGKDVELRCDPISGHTALYWYRQSLGQGLEFLIYFQGNSAPDKSGLPSDRFSAERTGGSVSTLTIQRTQQEDSAVYLCASSPVAGGPTDTQYFGPGTRLTVL.

This sequence joins TRBV5-6 and TRBJ2-2, with TRBD2 as a possible D gene (6 bases). The CDR3 totals 16 residues. Germline V gene lookup returns CDR1 SGHDT and CDR2 YYEEEE. V dropped 2 bases and J dropped 3 bases, with 14 bases sitting between them. The CDR3, as DNA: TGTGCCAGCAGCTTTAGCGGTTCCGTATACACCGGGGAGCTGTTTTTT. Its translation is CASSFSGSVYTGELFF. The variable domain in full, completed from reference TRBV5-6 and TRBJ2-2, reads DAGVTQSPTHLIKTRGQQVTLRCSPKSGHDTVSWYQQALGQGPQFIFQYYEEEERQRGNFPDRFSGHQFPNYSSELNVNALLLGDSALYLCASSFSGSVYTGELFFGEGSRLTVL.

In this sample, this clone turned up a few times. This rearrangement joins TRBV23-1 to TRBJ1-5; 7 nucleotides match TRBD1. TRBV23-1 is labeled an ORF, and its function is uncertain. This CDR3 has 18 residues. The V segment lost 3 bases and the J segment 2 bases; nucleotides outside the gene matches: 13. The CDR3 nucleotides are TGCGCCAGCAGTCAGACAGGGAGCGGTACAAACGGCAATCAGCCCCAGCATTTT. Residues: CASSQTGSGTNGNQPQHF.